The rows below give T cell receptor beta chains drawn from one sample of a study of blood T cells in healthy people across ages. TCRdb passed the 5' RACE reads through MiXCR, listing each CDR3 protein once. The sample has 800,000 to 900,000 distinct CDR3 sequences, under 80% seen once. The specimen sequenced was blood. These receptors all stem from a young man in good health. CDR3s include the opening cysteine and the closing phenylalanine or tryptophan. The order of the fields is clone size, V gene, J gene, D gene, CDR3 DNA, CDR3 protein. D genes are given only for firm matches. The size of a clone is reported for some rows only, either as once, few or many, or as a class for expanded clones.

.	TRBV20-1	TRBJ2-7	TRBD2	TGCAGTGCTAGAAATGTTGAGGGAGGGGACTACGAGCAGTACTTC	CSARNVEGGDYEQYF
.	TRBV18	TRBJ2-7	.	TGTGCCAGCTCACCAGGGGCAGTCTACGAGCAGTACTTC	CASSPGAVYEQYF
few	TRBV10-3	TRBJ2-1	.	TGTGCCATCAGTGATGGGGACACCATCTCCTACAATGAGCAGTTCTTC	CAISDGDTISYNEQFF
.	TRBV3-1	TRBJ2-5	.	TGTGCCAGCAGCCAAGAGGCGCTCGAGACCCAGTACTTC	CASSQEALETQYF
.	TRBV9	TRBJ2-4	.	TGTGCCAGCAGCGCATACAGGGAAGGGGGCATTCAGTACTTC	CASSAYREGGIQYF
once	TRBV20-1	TRBJ2-7	.	TGCAGTGCTACCCGAGTATTCTACGAGCAGTACTTC	CSATRVFYEQYF
.	TRBV7-2	TRBJ1-1	.	TGTGCCAGCAGCTTAGCGAGCTTAGGGTACACTGAAGCTTTCTTT	CASSLASLGYTEAFF
.	TRBV6-6	TRBJ1-1	.	TGTGCCAGTAGTTTTTTTACTGAAGCTTTCTTT	CASSFFTEAFF
.	TRBV10-3	TRBJ1-4	.	TGTGCCATCAGTGACTCGACAGCCTATAATGAAAAACTGTTTTTT	CAISDSTAYNEKLFF
.	TRBV30	TRBJ1-2	.	TGTGCCTGGGGCCCGGCTCTCAACTATGGCTACACCTTC	CAWGPALNYGYTF
few	TRBV28	TRBJ2-4	.	TGTGCCAGCAGTTTATTTCGGAGGGTGAGCTTAGCCAAAAACATTCAGTACTTC	CASSLFRRVSLAKNIQYF
.	TRBV15	TRBJ2-3	TRBD1	TGTGCCACCAGCGTAGAAGGGACAGGGGACGGAGATACGCAGTATTTT	CATSVEGTGDGDTQYF
.	TRBV7-9	TRBJ2-7	.	TGTGCCAGCAGCTTCCCAGCAACAGCTACCTACGAGCAGTACTTC	CASSFPATATYEQYF
.	TRBV30	TRBJ2-2	.	TGTGCCTGGGTTGTGTTTACCGGGGAGCTGTTTTTT	CAWVVFTGELFF
few	TRBV5-1	TRBJ2-1	TRBD2	TGCGCCAGCAGCCCCGGGACTAGCGGGGTCGGCGACGGTGAGCAGTTCTTC	CASSPGTSGVGDGEQFF
.	TRBV7-8	TRBJ2-5	TRBD2	TGTGCCAGCAGCTTCGGGACTAGCGGGGCACCCGTTCAAGAGACCCAGTACTTC	CASSFGTSGAPVQETQYF
few	TRBV7-2	TRBJ2-7	.	TGTGCCAGCAGTTCCCGGACTTCTCGTGTGTACGAGCAGTACTTC	CASSSRTSRVYEQYF
once	TRBV29-1	TRBJ2-5	.	TGCAGCGTTGTAGGTCCGGAGCGTCAGCAAGAGATCCAGTACTTC	CSVVGPERQQEIQYF
.	TRBV7-2	TRBJ2-1	TRBD2	TGTGCCAGCAGCTTAGGGACTAGCGTGGGGGGTGAGCAGTTCTTC	CASSLGTSVGGEQFF
few	TRBV7-2	TRBJ2-7	TRBD1	TGTGCCAGCAGCGAACAGGGGGCCCCCTACGAGCAGTACTTC	CASSEQGAPYEQYF
.	TRBV14	TRBJ2-7	.	TGTGCCAGCAGCCAAGATCGATCGGGCTACGAGCAGTACTTC	CASSQDRSGYEQYF
.	TRBV6-5	TRBJ2-7	.	TGTGCCAGCAGTTACGACAGTCGCGACGAGCAGTACTTC	CASSYDSRDEQYF
.	TRBV29-1	TRBJ2-5	TRBD2	TGCAGCGAAAGGGGACTAGCTCGAGAGACCCAGTACTTC	CSERGLARETQYF
.	TRBV28	TRBJ2-3	TRBD1	TGTGCCAGCAGTTCAGGGACAGGGAAAGATACGCAGTATTTT	CASSSGTGKDTQYF
few	TRBV7-4	TRBJ2-7	.	TGTGCCAGCAGCTTCGGAAACAGATTCTCCTACGAGCAGTACTTC	CASSFGNRFSYEQYF
.	TRBV28	TRBJ1-6	.	TGTGCCAGCAGCATCGGGACATGGGGAAGTTCACCCCTCCACTTT	CASSIGTWGSSPLHF
once	TRBV2	TRBJ2-1	TRBD2	TGTGCCAGCAGGGTACTAGCGGGGGGACGCTCCTACAATGAGCAGTTCTTC	CASRVLAGGRSYNEQFF
few	TRBV20-1	TRBJ1-4	TRBD1	TGCAGTGCTAAGGACAGGGAAAAACTGTTTTTT	CSAKDREKLFF
.	TRBV20-1	TRBJ2-5	.	TGCAGTGTCCCGTATGGGGAGACCCAGTACTTC	CSVPYGETQYF
few	TRBV2	TRBJ2-7	TRBD1	TGTGCCAGGGCAGACAGGGGCCACGAGCAGTACTTC	CARADRGHEQYF